One sample yielded the 9 T cell receptor beta chains listed below, sequenced in a study of CD8 T cells in Susac syndrome. RNA, at about 0.45 to 1 ug, was reverse transcribed with random hexamers. One entry per CDR3 protein, called by TCRdb with MiXCR from the immunoSEQ multiplex PCR reads. The sample consists of 95,000 to 150,000 distinct CDR3 sequences, 96% of them appearing once. The sample consisted of CD4+ T cells from PBMCs. All receptors derive from a human donor with Susac syndrome.

V is TRBV12-3 or TRBV12-4 and J is TRBJ1-2; the D gene is possibly TRBD1 (5 bases). With 5 bases removed from V and 6 bases from J, the gap between germline ends came to 13 bases. This CDR3 comprises 13 residues. The CDR3 DNA reads as TGTGCCAGCAGTCCCAGGGAAGGCGATGGCTACACCTTC. Translating gives CASSPREGDGYTF.

The chain recombines TRBV7-9 with TRBJ1-1; TRBD1 matches at 8 bases. The CDR3 spans 15 residues. The germline V gene has CDR1 SEHNR and CDR2 FQNEAQ (reference sequence). Losses at the gene ends were 4 bases for V and 3 bases for J; bases not matched to a gene: 7. The CDR3 DNA reads as TGTGCCAGCAGCTATCAGGGGGCGCAGGACACTGAAGCTTTCTTT. This sequence encodes CASSYQGAQDTEAFF.

This clonotype was seen only once. The chain couples TRBV29-1 to TRBJ1-1; D is unclear. The V and J ends lost 4 bases and 1 base respectively, with 7 bases between them. Per the germline V gene, CDR1 is SQVTM and CDR2 is ANQGSEA. This CDR3 is 12 amino acids long. The CDR3 sequence: CSVGFWNTEAFF. The CDR3 DNA reads TGCAGCGTTGGGTTCTGGAACACTGAAGCTTTCTTT.

The chain links TRBV20-1 to TRBJ2-1; D call uncertain. Between the trimmed V and J ends, which lost 7 bases and 0 bases, there was a span of 16 bases. CDR1 and CDR2 from the germline V gene are DFQATT and SNEGSKA (reference sequence). The CDR3 has 15 residues. The CDR3 protein is CSVNTRANSYNEQFF. CDR3 nucleotides: TGCAGTGTTAACACCCGGGCCAACTCCTACAATGAGCAGTTCTTC.

The rearrangement links TRBV18 to TRBJ2-7; D not certain. The CDR3 contains 14 residues. The germline V gene encodes CDR1 KGHSH and CDR2 LQKENI. Trimming shortened V by 2 bases and J by 1 base, and 9 bases separated the two germline ends. In DNA, the CDR3 is TGTGCCAGCTCACCAACTGTTGAGTCCTACGAGCAGTACTTC. Residues: CASSPTVESYEQYF.

This chain links TRBV18 with TRBJ1-1; D is undetermined. From germline, CDR1 is KGHSH and CDR2 LQKENI. Trimming left V 3 bases short and J 3 bases short, with 8 bases between. CDR3 length: 13 residues. The CDR3 DNA sequence: TGTGCCAGCTCACCGAGATTTGACACTGAAGCTTTCTTT. Its translation: CASSPRFDTEAFF.

This clonotype was recorded only once. The CDR3 here is CASSFPGARDTQYF. The CDR3 nucleotides are TGTGCCAGCAGCTTTCCGGGAGCGAGAGATACGCAGTATTTT. The chain is built from TRBV7-2 and TRBJ2-3; possible D gene TRBD2, 6 bases. Germline values: CDR1 SGHTA, CDR2 FQGNSA. The CDR3 loop spans 14 amino acids. V was cut by 3 bases and J by 5 bases, with 12 bases left in between.

The chain carries TRBV30 and TRBJ1-1, with D perhaps TRBD1 (6 bases). Trimming cost V 8 bases and J 1 base, with 20 bases left between them. Germline loops: CDR1 GTSNPN, CDR2 SVGIG (reference sequence). The CDR3 runs 15 residues. The CDR3 nucleotides are TGTGCCCAAAGACAGGAAAACTTAGCGAACACTGAAGCTTTCTTT. As protein: CAQRQENLANTEAFF.

V usage is TRBV18 and J usage is TRBJ2-3, with TRBD1 matching 8 bases. The CDR3 runs to 18 residues. Germline values: CDR1 KGHSH, CDR2 LQKENI. V trimming: 2 bases; J trimming: 11 bases; junction bases outside the gene matches: 21. CDR3 coding DNA: TGTGCCAGCTCACCATCTGGAGGGACAGGAGAATTCGGGGCTGGGCAGTATTTT. It yields the protein CASSPSGGTGEFGAGQYF.